Listed below are T cell receptor beta chains from one sample, sequenced in a study of blood T cell repertoires in COVID-19. Libraries were prepared by immunoSEQ multiplex PCR; TCRdb keeps only in-frame clonotypes and omits some of them. Among hundreds of thousands of clones listed, about 80% were seen once. The specimen was peripheral blood. The receptors stem from a woman over 75 with acute or convalescent COVID-19. Both conserved end residues are part of each CDR3. A D gene is named only where the DNA matches it firmly. Clone size is stated in some rows and not others, as once, few, many or a class when expanded.

j_gene: TRBJ2-5
v_gene: TRBV5-4
d_gene: NA
abundance: NA
CDR3aa: CASSRGGSETQYF
CDR3nt: TGTGCCAGCAGCCGGGGTGGCTCAGAGACCCAGTACTTC

j_gene: TRBJ1-4
v_gene: TRBV27
d_gene: TRBD1
abundance: NA
CDR3aa: CASSPWTGNEKLFF
CDR3nt: TGTGCCAGCAGTCCTTGGACAGGGAATGAAAAACTGTTTTTT

j_gene: TRBJ2-5
v_gene: TRBV19
d_gene: TRBD2
abundance: NA
CDR3aa: CASSTRLAGSETQYF
CDR3nt: TGTGCCAGTAGTACCCGACTAGCGGGGTCCGAGACCCAGTACTTC

j_gene: TRBJ1-1
v_gene: TRBV5-6
d_gene: NA
abundance: NA
CDR3aa: CASSWGRNTEAFF
CDR3nt: TGTGCCAGCAGCTGGGGCCGGAACACTGAAGCTTTCTTT

j_gene: TRBJ1-5
v_gene: TRBV6-2/TRBV6-3
d_gene: TRBD1
abundance: NA
CDR3aa: CASSLGGTGNLIMPQHF
CDR3nt: TGTGCCAGCAGTCTAGGTGGGACAGGGAATTTAATCATGCCCCAGCATTTT

j_gene: TRBJ1-1
v_gene: TRBV15
d_gene: TRBD1
abundance: NA
CDR3aa: CATRTGTGANTEAFF
CDR3nt: TGTGCCACCAGAACCGGGACAGGGGCGAACACTGAAGCTTTCTTT

j_gene: TRBJ1-5
v_gene: TRBV18
d_gene: NA
abundance: NA
CDR3aa: CASSPLDQPQHF
CDR3nt: TGTGCCAGCTCACCGTTAGATCAGCCCCAGCATTTT

j_gene: TRBJ1-5
v_gene: TRBV28
d_gene: NA
abundance: NA
CDR3aa: CASSSPSGSNQPQHF
CDR3nt: TGTGCCAGCAGTTCCCCGAGTGGTAGCAATCAGCCCCAGCATTTT

j_gene: TRBJ1-1
v_gene: TRBV11-2
d_gene: NA
abundance: NA
CDR3aa: CASSLFTGMNTEAFF
CDR3nt: TGTGCCAGCAGCTTATTTACGGGGATGAACACTGAAGCTTTCTTT

j_gene: TRBJ2-3
v_gene: TRBV24-1
d_gene: TRBD2
abundance: NA
CDR3aa: CATSEVAGALTDTQYF
CDR3nt: TGTGCCACCAGTGAAGTAGCGGGGGCCCTCACAGATACGCAGTATTTT

j_gene: TRBJ2-3
v_gene: TRBV3-1/TRBV3-2
d_gene: NA
abundance: NA
CDR3aa: CASSQVRTSTQYF
CDR3nt: TGTGCCAGCAGCCAAGTGAGAACTAGTACGCAGTATTTT

j_gene: TRBJ2-3
v_gene: TRBV19
d_gene: TRBD2
abundance: few
CDR3aa: CASSIAGGPGTDTQYF
CDR3nt: TGTGCCAGTAGTATTGCGGGGGGGCCCGGCACAGATACGCAGTATTTT

j_gene: TRBJ2-1
v_gene: TRBV28
d_gene: TRBD2
abundance: few
CDR3aa: CASSPGGSGGAYEQFF
CDR3nt: TGTGCCAGCAGCCCTGGTGGTAGCGGGGGGGCCTATGAGCAGTTCTTC

j_gene: TRBJ2-1
v_gene: TRBV18
d_gene: NA
abundance: NA
CDR3aa: CASSPRDTSSYNEQFF
CDR3nt: TGTGCCAGCTCACCGAGGGACACAAGCTCCTACAATGAGCAGTTCTTC

j_gene: TRBJ2-5
v_gene: TRBV3-1/TRBV3-2
d_gene: NA
abundance: NA
CDR3aa: CASSPGGLETQYF
CDR3nt: TGTGCCAGCAGCCCAGGGGGGTTGGAGACCCAGTACTTC